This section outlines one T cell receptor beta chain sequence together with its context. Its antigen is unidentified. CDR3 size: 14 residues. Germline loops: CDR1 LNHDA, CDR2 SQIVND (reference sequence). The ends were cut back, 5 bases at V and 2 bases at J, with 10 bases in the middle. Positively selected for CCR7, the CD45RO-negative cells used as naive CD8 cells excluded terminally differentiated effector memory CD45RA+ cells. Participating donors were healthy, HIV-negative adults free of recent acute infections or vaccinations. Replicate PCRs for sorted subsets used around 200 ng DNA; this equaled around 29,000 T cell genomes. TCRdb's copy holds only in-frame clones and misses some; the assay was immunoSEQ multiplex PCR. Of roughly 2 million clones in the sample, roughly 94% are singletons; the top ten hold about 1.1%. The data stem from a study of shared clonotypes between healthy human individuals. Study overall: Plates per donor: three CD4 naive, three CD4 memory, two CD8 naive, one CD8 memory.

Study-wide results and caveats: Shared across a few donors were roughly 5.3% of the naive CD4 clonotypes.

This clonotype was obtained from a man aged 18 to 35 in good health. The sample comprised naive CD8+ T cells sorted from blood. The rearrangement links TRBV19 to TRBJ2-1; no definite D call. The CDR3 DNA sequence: TGTGCCAGTAGTGCTGACATGCCCTACAATGAGCAGTTCTTC. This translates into CASSADMPYNEQFF.